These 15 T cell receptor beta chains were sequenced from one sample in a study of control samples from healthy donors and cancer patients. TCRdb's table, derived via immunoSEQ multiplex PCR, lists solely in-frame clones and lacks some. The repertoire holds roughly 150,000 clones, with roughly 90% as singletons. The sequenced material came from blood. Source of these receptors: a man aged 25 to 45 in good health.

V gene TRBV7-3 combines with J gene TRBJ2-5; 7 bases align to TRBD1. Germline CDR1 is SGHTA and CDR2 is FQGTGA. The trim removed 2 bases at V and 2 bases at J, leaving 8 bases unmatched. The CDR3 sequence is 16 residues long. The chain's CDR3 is CASSLGFDRVQETQYF. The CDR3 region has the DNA TGTGCCAGCAGCTTAGGCTTCGACAGGGTACAAGAGACCCAGTACTTC. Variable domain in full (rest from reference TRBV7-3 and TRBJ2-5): GAGVSQTPSNKVTEKGKYVELRCDPISGHTALYWYRQSLGQGPEFLIYFQGTGAADDSGLPNDRFFAVRPEGSVSTLKIQRTERGDSAVYLCASSLGFDRVQETQYFGPGTRLLVL.

CDR3 amino acids: CASSQEGGSQNTGELFF. The CDR3 coding sequence is TGTGCCAGCAGCCAGGAGGGCGGGAGCCAGAACACCGGGGAGCTGTTTTTT. This rearrangement joins TRBV7-9 to TRBJ2-2; 7 bases align to TRBD2. The CDR3 is 17 residues long. With 5 bases clipped from V and 1 base from J, the junction kept 10 bases outside the gene matches. The germline CDR1 and CDR2 sequences are SEHNR and FQNEAQ (reference sequence).

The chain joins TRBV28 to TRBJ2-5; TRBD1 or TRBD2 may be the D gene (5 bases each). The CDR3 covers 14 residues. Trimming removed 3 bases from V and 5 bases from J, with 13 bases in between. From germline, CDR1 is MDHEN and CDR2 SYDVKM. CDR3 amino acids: CASSLWDGGETQYF. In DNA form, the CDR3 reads TGTGCCAGCAGTTTGTGGGACGGTGGGGAGACCCAGTACTTC.

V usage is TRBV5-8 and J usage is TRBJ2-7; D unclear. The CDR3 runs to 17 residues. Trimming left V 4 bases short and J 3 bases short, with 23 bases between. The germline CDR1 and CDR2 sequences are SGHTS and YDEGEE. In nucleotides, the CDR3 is TGTGCCAGCAGCCCCGAGGTCGGGCCGGGTGTGGGCTACGAGCAGTACTTC. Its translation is CASSPEVGPGVGYEQYF.

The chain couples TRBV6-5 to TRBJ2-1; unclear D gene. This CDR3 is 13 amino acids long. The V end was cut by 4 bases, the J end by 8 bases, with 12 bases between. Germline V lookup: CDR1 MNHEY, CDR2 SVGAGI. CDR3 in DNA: TGTGCCAGCAGTTCGGCATTTACCCATGAGCAGTTCTTC. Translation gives CASSSAFTHEQFF.

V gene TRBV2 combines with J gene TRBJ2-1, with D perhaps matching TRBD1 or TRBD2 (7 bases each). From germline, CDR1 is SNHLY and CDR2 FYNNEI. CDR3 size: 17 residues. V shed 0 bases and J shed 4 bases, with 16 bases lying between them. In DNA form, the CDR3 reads TGTGCCAGCAGTGAAGCCGAGGGAGGGGGCTATTACAATGAGCAGTTCTTC. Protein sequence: CASSEAEGGGYYNEQFF.

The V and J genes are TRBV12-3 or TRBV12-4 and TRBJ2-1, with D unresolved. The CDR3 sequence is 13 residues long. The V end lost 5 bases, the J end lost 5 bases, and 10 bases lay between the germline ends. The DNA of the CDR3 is TGTGCCAGCAGTCGGGCTAGAGACAATGAGCAGTTCTTC. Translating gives CASSRARDNEQFF.

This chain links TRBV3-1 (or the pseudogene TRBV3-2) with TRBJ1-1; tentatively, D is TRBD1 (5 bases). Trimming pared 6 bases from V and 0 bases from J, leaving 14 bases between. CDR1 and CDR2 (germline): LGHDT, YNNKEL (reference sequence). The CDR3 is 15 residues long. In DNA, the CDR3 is TGTGCCAGCAGTCATAGGACAATGATGAACACTGAAGCTTTCTTT. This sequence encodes CASSHRTMMNTEAFF.

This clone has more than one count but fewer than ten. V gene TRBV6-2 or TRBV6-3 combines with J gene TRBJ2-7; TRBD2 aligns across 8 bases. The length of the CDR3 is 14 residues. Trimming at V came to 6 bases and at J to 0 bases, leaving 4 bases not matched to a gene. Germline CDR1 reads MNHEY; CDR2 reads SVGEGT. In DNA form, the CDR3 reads TGTGCCAGCAGCCACGGGACTAGCTCCTACGAGCAGTACTTC. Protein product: CASSHGTSSYEQYF.

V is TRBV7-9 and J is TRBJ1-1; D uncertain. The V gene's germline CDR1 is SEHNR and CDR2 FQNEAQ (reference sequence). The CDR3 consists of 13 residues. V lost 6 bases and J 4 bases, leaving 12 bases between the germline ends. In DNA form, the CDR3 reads TGTGCCAGCAGTTCCCTGATGAGCACTGAAGCTTTCTTT. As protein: CASSSLMSTEAFF.

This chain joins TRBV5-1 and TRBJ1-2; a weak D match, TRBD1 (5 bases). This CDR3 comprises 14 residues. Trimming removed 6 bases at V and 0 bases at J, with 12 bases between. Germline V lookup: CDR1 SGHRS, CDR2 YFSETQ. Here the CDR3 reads CASTPSQANYGYTF. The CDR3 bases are TGCGCCAGCACCCCCTCACAGGCTAACTATGGCTACACCTTC.

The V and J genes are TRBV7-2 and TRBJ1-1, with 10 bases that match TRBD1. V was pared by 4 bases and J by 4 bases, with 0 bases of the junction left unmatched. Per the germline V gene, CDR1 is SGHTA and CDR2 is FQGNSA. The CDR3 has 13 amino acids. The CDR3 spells CASSWTGGTEAFF. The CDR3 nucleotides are TGTGCCAGCAGCTGGACAGGGGGCACTGAAGCTTTCTTT.

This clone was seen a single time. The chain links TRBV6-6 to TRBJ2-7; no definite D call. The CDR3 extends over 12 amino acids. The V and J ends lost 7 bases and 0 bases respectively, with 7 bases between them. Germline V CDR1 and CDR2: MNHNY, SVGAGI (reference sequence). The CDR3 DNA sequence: TGTGCCAGCAAGGGCTCCTCCTACGAGCAGTACTTC. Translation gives CASKGSSYEQYF.

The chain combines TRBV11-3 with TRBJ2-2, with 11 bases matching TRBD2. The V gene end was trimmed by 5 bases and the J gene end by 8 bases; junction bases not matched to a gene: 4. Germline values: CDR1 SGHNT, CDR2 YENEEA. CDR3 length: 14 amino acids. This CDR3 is CASSLAGGAGELFF. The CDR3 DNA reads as TGTGCCAGCAGCCTAGCGGGAGGAGCGGGGGAGCTGTTTTTT.

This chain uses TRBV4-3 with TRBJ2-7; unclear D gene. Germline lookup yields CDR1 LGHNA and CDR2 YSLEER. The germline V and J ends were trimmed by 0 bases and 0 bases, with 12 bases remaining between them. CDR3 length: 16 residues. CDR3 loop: CASSQDITVSSYEQYF. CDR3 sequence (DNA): TGCGCCAGCAGCCAAGATATCACGGTTAGCTCCTACGAGCAGTACTTC.